These 14 T cell receptor beta chains came from one sample sequenced in a study of blood T cell repertoires in COVID-19. Produced via immunoSEQ multiplex PCR; TCRdb's table is partial and in-frame only. The sample carries some 48,000 clones, over 75% recorded once. Input material: peripheral blood. Receptors originate from a man in his sixties or seventies with acute or convalescent COVID-19.

The chain carries TRBV4-1 and TRBJ1-1; possibly TRBD1 for D (5 bases). Germline V gene sequence: CDR1 MGHRA, CDR2 YSYEKL. V shed 4 bases and J shed 1 base, with 10 bases lying between them. CDR3 length: 14 amino acids. The CDR3 spells CASSLGGGNTEAFF. DNA of the CDR3: TGCGCCAGCAGCCTTGGGGGGGGGAACACTGAAGCTTTCTTT.

The chain is built from TRBV7-9 and TRBJ1-4; D unresolved. Germline V lookup: CDR1 SEHNR, CDR2 FQNEAQ (reference sequence). V was cut by 5 bases and J by 4 bases, with 14 bases left in between. CDR3 length: 15 amino acids. This CDR3 is CASSPRNGDNEKLFF. Written as DNA, the CDR3 is TGTGCCAGCAGCCCCCGGAACGGGGATAATGAAAAACTGTTTTTT.

The V gene is TRBV18, the J gene TRBJ1-1; a weak D match, TRBD1 (6 bases). V lost 3 bases and J 1 base, leaving 18 bases between the germline ends. The CDR3 totals 17 residues. CDR1 and CDR2 from the germline V gene are KGHSH and LQKENI. Here the CDR3 reads CASSPPGALTGNTEAFF. The CDR3 coding sequence is TGTGCCAGCTCACCGCCAGGGGCCCTGACGGGGAACACTGAAGCTTTCTTT. Full variable domain (rest looked up from reference TRBV18 and TRBJ1-1): NAGVMQNPRHLVRRRGQEARLRCSPMKGHSHVYWYRQLPEEGLKFMVYLQKENIIDESGMPKERFSAEFPKEGPSILRIQQVVRGDSAAYFCASSPPGALTGNTEAFFGQGTRLTVV.

Here the CDR3 reads CASRRTGGSYEQYF. Here the CDR3 DNA reads TGTGCCAGCAGGAGGACAGGGGGCTCTTACGAGCAGTACTTC. The chain employs TRBV2 and TRBJ2-7, with 11 bases matching TRBD1. The germline gives CDR1 SNHLY, CDR2 FYNNEI. With 6 bases clipped from V and 4 bases from J, the junction kept 5 bases outside the gene matches. This CDR3 is built from 14 residues.

V is TRBV18 and J is TRBJ2-7; D might be TRBD2 (6 bases). This CDR3 comprises 14 residues. From germline, CDR1 is KGHSH and CDR2 LQKENI. Trimming left V 5 bases short and J 3 bases short, with 14 bases between. CDR3 loop: CASSKIAESYEQYF. In DNA form, the CDR3 reads TGTGCCAGCTCAAAGATAGCGGAGAGCTACGAGCAGTACTTC.

The chain joins TRBV7-2 to TRBJ1-4, with 8 bases lining up with TRBD1. CDR1 SGHTA and CDR2 FQGNSA come from the germline V gene. This CDR3 is 14 amino acids long. V lost 8 bases, J lost 8 bases, and 10 bases stayed unmatched. The CDR3: CASAGQGIREKLFF. DNA for the CDR3: TGTGCCAGCGCCGGACAGGGAATAAGGGAAAAACTGTTTTTT. Filled out from reference TRBV7-2 and TRBJ1-4, the complete variable domain reads GAGVSQSPSNKVTEKGKDVELRCDPISGHTALYWYRQSLGQGLEFLIYFQGNSAPDKSGLPSDRFSAERTGGSVSTLTIQRTQQEDSAVYLCASAGQGIREKLFFGSGTQLSVL.

CDR3 DNA: TGTGCCAGCAGCCATGACACAGGGGGGCTAAATTCACCCCTCCACTTT. The encoded protein is CASSHDTGGLNSPLHF. The chain uses TRBV4-2 and TRBJ1-6; 8 positions agree with TRBD1. Per the germline V gene, CDR1 is LGHNA and CDR2 is YNFKEQ. This CDR3 contains 16 residues. Unmatched junction bases numbered 8, after V lost 3 bases and J lost 7 bases.

This clone has just one count. The chain combines TRBV5-1 with TRBJ2-5; 12 nucleotides agree with TRBD1. The germline V gene encodes CDR1 SGHRS and CDR2 YFSETQ. The J segment lost 4 bases and the V segment lost 4 bases, leaving 8 bases of the junction unmatched. The CDR3 loop spans 16 amino acids. The CDR3 protein is CASSKGTGGLGETQYF. The CDR3 nucleotides are TGCGCCAGCAGCAAGGGGACAGGGGGCCTCGGAGAGACCCAGTACTTC.

This clone was observed once. V and J are TRBV28 and TRBJ1-2; D unclear. The CDR3 spans 14 residues. The germline CDR1 and CDR2 sequences are MDHEN and SYDVKM. Trimming removed 5 bases at V and 4 bases at J, with 14 bases between. This CDR3 reads CASSTTGSFYGYTF. The CDR3 nucleotides are TGTGCCAGCAGTACGACGGGATCTTTCTATGGCTACACCTTC.

The chain combines TRBV12-3 or TRBV12-4 with TRBJ1-2; D ambiguous. The CDR3 runs 13 residues. Trimming left V 7 bases short and J 2 bases short, with 11 bases between. As DNA, the CDR3 is TGTGCCAGCACCCGAGGGTTAAACTATGGCTACACCTTC. Protein product: CASTRGLNYGYTF.

This sequence joins TRBV29-1 and TRBJ1-2; D is unclear. The length of the CDR3 is 12 residues. From germline, CDR1 is SQVTM and CDR2 ANQGSEA. V lost 5 bases and J lost 3, with 10 bases in between. The CDR3, as DNA: TGCAGCGTTAGACGGGGTGACTATGGCTACACCTTC. Protein product: CSVRRGDYGYTF.

This clone came up a few times. V gene TRBV29-1 combines with J gene TRBJ2-7, with 7 positions matching TRBD1. Germline V gives CDR1 SQVTM, CDR2 ANQGSEA. The CDR3 is 13 amino acids. V was clipped by 6 bases and J by 2 bases; unmatched bases: 7. CDR3 DNA: TGCAGCGTCACCGGGACAGTAGCCTACGAGCAGTACTTC. Protein sequence: CSVTGTVAYEQYF.

This chain uses TRBV19 with TRBJ1-5, with TRBD1 identical over 8 bases. From germline, CDR1 is LNHDA and CDR2 SQIVND (reference sequence). The J segment lost 9 bases and the V segment lost 4 bases, leaving 2 bases of the junction unmatched. The CDR3 contains 12 residues. The CDR3 DNA reads as TGTGCCAGTAGTAGACAGGGGCTGCCCCAGCATTTT. Its translation: CASSRQGLPQHF.

The chain has TRBV28 and TRBJ2-2, with D possibly being TRBD2 (6 bases). Germline CDR1 is MDHEN and CDR2 is SYDVKM. V lost 10 bases and J 5 bases, leaving 23 bases between the germline ends. This CDR3 is built from 16 residues. The CDR3 is CATQRGAQGGTGELFF. The CDR3 DNA reads TGTGCCACCCAACGCGGGGCCCAAGGCGGGACCGGGGAGCTGTTTTTT. The complete variable domain, with remaining parts taken from reference TRBV28 and TRBJ2-2, reads DVKVTQSSRYLVKRTGEKVFLECVQDMDHENMFWYRQDPGLGLRLIYFSYDVKMKEKGDIPEGYSVSREKKERFSLILESASTNQTSMYLCATQRGAQGGTGELFFGEGSRLTVL.